This T cell receptor beta chain was retrieved from a study of OX40 agonist ivuxolimab in advanced cancers. The data were produced by immunoSEQ multiplex PCR, yet TCRdb's version contains in-frame clones alone and is incomplete. This repertoire shows under 85,000 clones, around 82% found once; its top ten account for around 5%. Germline-derived CDR1 and CDR2 are SGHTA and FQGNSA. The J segment lost 8 bases and the V segment lost 5 bases, leaving 11 bases of the junction unmatched. The CDR3 is 15 residues long. The clonotype comes from an adult with an advanced solid tumor such as melanoma, head and neck, liver or kidney cancer. J is TRBJ2-1 and V is TRBV7-2; 8 bases are shared with TRBD2. Sequencing used CD4+ or CD8+ T cells sorted from blood, obtained in a trial of the OX40 agonist ivuxolimab. The CDR3 here is CASSPREGRGHEQFF. In DNA form, the CDR3 reads TGTGCCAGCAGCCCCCGGGAGGGGAGGGGACATGAGCAGTTCTTC.